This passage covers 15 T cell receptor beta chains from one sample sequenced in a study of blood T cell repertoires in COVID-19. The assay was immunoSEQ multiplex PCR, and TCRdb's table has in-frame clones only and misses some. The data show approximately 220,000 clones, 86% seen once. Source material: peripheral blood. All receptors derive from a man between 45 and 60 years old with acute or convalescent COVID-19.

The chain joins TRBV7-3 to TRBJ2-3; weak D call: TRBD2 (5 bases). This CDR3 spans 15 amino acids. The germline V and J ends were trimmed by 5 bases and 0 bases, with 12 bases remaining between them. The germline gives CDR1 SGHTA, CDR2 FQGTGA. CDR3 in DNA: TGTGCCAGCAGCCAGACTAAAACTAGCACAGATACGCAGTATTTT. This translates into CASSQTKTSTDTQYF. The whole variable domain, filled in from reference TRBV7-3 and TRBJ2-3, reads GAGVSQTPSNKVTEKGKYVELRCDPISGHTALYWYRQSLGQGPEFLIYFQGTGAADDSGLPNDRFFAVRPEGSVSTLKIQRTERGDSAVYLCASSQTKTSTDTQYFGPGTRLTVL.

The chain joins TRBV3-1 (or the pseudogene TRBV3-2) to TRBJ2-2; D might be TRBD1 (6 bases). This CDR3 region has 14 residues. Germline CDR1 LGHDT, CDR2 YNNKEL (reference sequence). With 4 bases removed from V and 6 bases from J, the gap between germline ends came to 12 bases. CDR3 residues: CASSRNGGAGELFF. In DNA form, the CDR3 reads TGTGCCAGCAGCCGCAATGGGGGCGCCGGGGAGCTGTTTTTT.

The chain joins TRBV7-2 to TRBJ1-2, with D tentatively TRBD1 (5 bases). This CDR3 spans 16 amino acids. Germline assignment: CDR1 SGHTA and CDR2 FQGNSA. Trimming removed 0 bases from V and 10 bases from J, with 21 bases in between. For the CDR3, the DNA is TGTGCCAGCAGCTTAGCGGAGGGGACCCTCCAAGGAGTCTACACCTTC. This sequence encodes CASSLAEGTLQGVYTF.

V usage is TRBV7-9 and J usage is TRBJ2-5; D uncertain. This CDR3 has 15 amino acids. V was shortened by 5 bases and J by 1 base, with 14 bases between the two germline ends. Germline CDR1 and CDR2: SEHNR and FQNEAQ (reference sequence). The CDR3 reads CASSLPDKAQETQYF. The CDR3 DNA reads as TGTGCCAGCAGCCTACCCGACAAGGCCCAAGAGACCCAGTACTTC.

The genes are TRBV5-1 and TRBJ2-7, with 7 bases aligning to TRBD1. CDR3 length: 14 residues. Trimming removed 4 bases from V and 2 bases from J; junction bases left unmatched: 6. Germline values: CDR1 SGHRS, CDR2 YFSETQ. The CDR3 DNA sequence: TGCGCCAGCAGCCCCAGACAGGGCCCCTACGAGCAGTACTTC. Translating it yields CASSPRQGPYEQYF.

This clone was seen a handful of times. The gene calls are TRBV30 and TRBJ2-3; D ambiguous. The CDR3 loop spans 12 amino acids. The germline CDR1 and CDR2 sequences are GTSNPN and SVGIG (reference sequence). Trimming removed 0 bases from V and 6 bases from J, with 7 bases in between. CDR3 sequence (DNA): TGTGCCTGGAGTGTTCTCTTCGATACGCAGTATTTT. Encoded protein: CAWSVLFDTQYF.

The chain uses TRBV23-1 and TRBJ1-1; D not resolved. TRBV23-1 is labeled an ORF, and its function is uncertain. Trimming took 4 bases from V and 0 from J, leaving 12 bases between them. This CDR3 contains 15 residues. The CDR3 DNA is TGCGCCAGCAGTCCCATCGAGGGCATGAACACTGAAGCTTTCTTT. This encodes CASSPIEGMNTEAFF.

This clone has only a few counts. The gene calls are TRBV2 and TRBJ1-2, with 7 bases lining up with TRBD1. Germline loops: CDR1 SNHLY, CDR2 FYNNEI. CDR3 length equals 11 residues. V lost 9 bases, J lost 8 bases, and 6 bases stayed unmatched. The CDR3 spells CASSTGEGYTF. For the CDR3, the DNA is TGTGCCAGTTCCACAGGGGAAGGCTACACCTTC.

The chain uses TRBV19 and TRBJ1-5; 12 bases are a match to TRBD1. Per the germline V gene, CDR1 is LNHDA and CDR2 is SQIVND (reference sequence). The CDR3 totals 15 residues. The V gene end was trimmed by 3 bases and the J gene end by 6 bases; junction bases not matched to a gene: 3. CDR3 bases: TGTGCCAGTAGTATGGGACAGGGGGCAGTTCAGCCCCAGCATTTT. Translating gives CASSMGQGAVQPQHF.

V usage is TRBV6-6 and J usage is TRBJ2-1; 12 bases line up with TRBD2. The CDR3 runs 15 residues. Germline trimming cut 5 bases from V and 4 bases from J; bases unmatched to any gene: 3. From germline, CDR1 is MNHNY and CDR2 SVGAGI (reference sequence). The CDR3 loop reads CASSRLAGVYNEQFF. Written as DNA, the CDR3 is TGTGCCAGCAGTCGACTAGCGGGGGTTTACAATGAGCAGTTCTTC.

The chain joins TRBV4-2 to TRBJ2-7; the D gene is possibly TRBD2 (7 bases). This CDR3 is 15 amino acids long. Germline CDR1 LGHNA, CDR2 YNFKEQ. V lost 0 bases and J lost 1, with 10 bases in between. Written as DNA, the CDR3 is TGTGCCAGCAGCCAAGATAGGGGGGGGTCCTACGAGCAGTACTTC. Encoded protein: CASSQDRGGSYEQYF.

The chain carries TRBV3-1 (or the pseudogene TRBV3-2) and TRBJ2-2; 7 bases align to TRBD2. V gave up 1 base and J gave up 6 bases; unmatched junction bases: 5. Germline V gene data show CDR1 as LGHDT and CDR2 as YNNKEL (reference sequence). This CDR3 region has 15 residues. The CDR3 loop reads CASSQASGVAGELFF. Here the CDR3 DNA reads TGTGCCAGCAGCCAAGCCAGCGGGGTTGCCGGGGAGCTGTTTTTT.

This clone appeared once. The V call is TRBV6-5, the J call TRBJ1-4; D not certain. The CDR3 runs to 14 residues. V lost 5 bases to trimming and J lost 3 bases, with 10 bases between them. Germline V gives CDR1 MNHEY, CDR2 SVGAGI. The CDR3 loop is CASSIVQANEKLFF. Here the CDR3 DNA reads TGTGCCAGCAGTATAGTCCAGGCTAATGAAAAACTGTTTTTT.

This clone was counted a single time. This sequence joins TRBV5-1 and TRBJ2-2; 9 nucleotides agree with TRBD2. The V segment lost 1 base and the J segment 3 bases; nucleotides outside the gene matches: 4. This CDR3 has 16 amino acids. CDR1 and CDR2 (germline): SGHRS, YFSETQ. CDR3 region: CASSLSSGGYTGELFF. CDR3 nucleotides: TGCGCCAGCAGCTTGAGTAGCGGGGGCTACACCGGGGAGCTGTTTTTT.

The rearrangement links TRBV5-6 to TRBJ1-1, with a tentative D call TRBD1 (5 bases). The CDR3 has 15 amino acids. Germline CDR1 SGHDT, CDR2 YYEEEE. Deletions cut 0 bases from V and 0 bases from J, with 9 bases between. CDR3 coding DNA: TGTGCCAGCAGCTTGGGACAGCTTGTGAACACTGAAGCTTTCTTT. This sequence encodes CASSLGQLVNTEAFF.